This is a list of T cell receptor beta chains from one sample in a study of T cell changes during pregnancy in multiple sclerosis. Only in-frame clones appear in the TCRdb table, and some are missing; sequencing was by immunoSEQ multiplex PCR. The sample carries fewer than 50,000 clones, more than 85% recorded once. The sequences come from CD8+ T cells from peripheral blood mononuclear cells, collected in the third trimester of pregnancy. Receptor source: a female donor with multiple sclerosis, enrolled in a pregnancy study. Each CDR3 is given with its conserved first and last residue. The D gene is left open where the match is weak. The size entry is marked missing in some rows and otherwise reads once, few, many or a size class.

size | J | D | V | DNA | CDR3
NA | TRBJ1-5 | NA | TRBV28 | TGTGCCAGCAGTTTATTATACCAGAGCAATCAGCCCCAGCATTTT | CASSLLYQSNQPQHF
NA | TRBJ1-5 | NA | TRBV4-1 | TGCGCCAGCAGCCAAAGGGAAACGGGAAGCCAGCCCCAGCATTTT | CASSQRETGSQPQHF
once | TRBJ2-2 | NA | TRBV7-2 | TGTGCCAGCAGCTTAGACGCGGCCGGGGAGCTGTTTTTT | CASSLDAAGELFF
once | TRBJ2-1 | TRBD2 | TRBV28 | TGTGCCAGCAGTGGGGGACTAGCGGGAGAGGTTTCCTACAATGAGCAGTTCTTC | CASSGGLAGEVSYNEQFF
NA | TRBJ2-3 | TRBD1 | TRBV11-2 | TGTGCCAGCAGCTCGGCACCGGGACAGGGCCGCGATACGCAGTATTTT | CASSSAPGQGRDTQYF
NA | TRBJ1-3 | NA | TRBV9 | TGTGCCAGCGCAGGGAAGGCTGGAAACACCATATATTTT | CASAGKAGNTIYF
NA | TRBJ2-1 | TRBD2 | TRBV4-1 | TGCGCCAGCAGCCTCGGACTAGCGGTTGAGCAGTTCTTC | CASSLGLAVEQFF
NA | TRBJ2-1 | NA | TRBV28 | TGTGCCAGCAGTTTCGCGATCCCGACCTACAATGAGCAGTTCTTC | CASSFAIPTYNEQFF
NA | TRBJ2-1 | NA | TRBV2 | TGTGCCAGCTGGCGGACAACCAGCTCCTACAATGAGCAGTTCTTC | CASWRTTSSYNEQFF
NA | TRBJ2-1 | TRBD2 | TRBV11-2 | TGTGCCAGCAGCTTAACCCTCCCTTTAGCGGGAGGTATCAATGAGCAGTTCTTC | CASSLTLPLAGGINEQFF
NA | TRBJ1-4 | NA | TRBV5-5 | TGTGCCAGCAGCTTGGGACAGACAACTAATGAAAAACTGTTTTTT | CASSLGQTTNEKLFF
NA | TRBJ2-1 | TRBD2 | TRBV29-1 | TGCAGCGCCAGGACTAGCGGGAGGCATGAGCAGTTCTTC | CSARTSGRHEQFF
NA | TRBJ2-1 | TRBD2 | TRBV19 | TGTGCCAGTAGTGGAACTAGCGGGAGTAGGAATGAGCAGTTCTTC | CASSGTSGSRNEQFF
many | TRBJ2-3 | NA | TRBV4-3 | TGCGCCAGCAGCCAAGACTGGCGGGGGCGCGGAGGAGATACGCAGTATTTT | CASSQDWRGRGGDTQYF
NA | TRBJ1-5 | TRBD1 | TRBV5-5 | TGTGCCAGCAGCTTGGCCCTAGGACAGGGTCGACCCCAGCATTTT | CASSLALGQGRPQHF
NA | TRBJ2-7 | TRBD2 | TRBV19 | TGTGCCAGTAGTATAGATGGACTAGCGGGAGCCTACGAGCAGTACTTC | CASSIDGLAGAYEQYF
NA | TRBJ2-2 | NA | TRBV29-1 | TGCAGCGCCGTCCCGGGATCGAACGGGGAGCTGTTTTTT | CSAVPGSNGELFF
NA | TRBJ2-3 | NA | TRBV27 | TGTGCCAGCAGTTTGACAGGTACAGATACGCAGTATTTT | CASSLTGTDTQYF
NA | TRBJ2-2 | TRBD2 | TRBV7-9 | TGTGCCAGCAGCGGACTAGAAGAGCTGTTTTTT | CASSGLEELFF
NA | TRBJ1-1 | NA | TRBV7-9 | TGTGCCAGCAGCTCCTACGGGAGCAACGGAGCTTTCTTT | CASSSYGSNGAFF
NA | TRBJ1-1 | NA | TRBV25-1 | TGTGCCAGCACGGGAGGGAGGAACACTGAAGCTTTCTTT | CASTGGRNTEAFF
NA | TRBJ2-1 | NA | TRBV5-4 | TGTGCCAGCAGCCGTAGCGGAACAAGTTCCTACAATGAGCAGTTCTTC | CASSRSGTSSYNEQFF
NA | TRBJ2-5 | NA | TRBV19 | TGTGCCAGTTCGGGACTGGGGACCCAGTACTTC | CASSGLGTQYF